These T cell receptor beta chains were read from a single sample in a study of blood T cell repertoires in COVID-19. Assay used: immunoSEQ multiplex PCR; TCRdb lists only in-frame clones, some missing. Among about 200,000 clones listed, 70% to 90% were seen once. Sequencing was performed on peripheral blood. Receptors originate from a man in his sixties with acute or convalescent COVID-19. Both conserved end residues are part of each CDR3.

TRBJ2-1	TRBV6-5	CASSYRTGGAGNEQFF
TRBJ1-1	TRBV18	CASSPGTGRLEAFF
TRBJ2-3	TRBV6-4	CASSEGRGADTQYF
TRBJ1-2	TRBV12-3/TRBV12-4	CASSAKGYGYTF
TRBJ2-1	TRBV4-1	CASSQDGRGRVNEQFF
TRBJ2-2	TRBV7-2	CASSLLANTGELFF
TRBJ1-1	TRBV30	CAWIANSMNTEAFF
TRBJ2-7	TRBV5-1	CASSPRGRGLHEQYF
TRBJ1-1	TRBV5-1	CASSLPGPQNTEAFF
TRBJ1-4	TRBV5-1	CASREVANEKLFF
TRBJ1-1	TRBV5-6	CASSGEGVRDTEAFF
TRBJ1-2	TRBV7-6	CASSLVGPDPGHARSNYGYTF
TRBJ2-5	TRBV25-1	CASSDRDSQETQYF
TRBJ2-3	TRBV9	CASSVEDRAIGTDTQYF
TRBJ1-2	TRBV28	CASSPDRNYGYTF
TRBJ1-1	TRBV5-5	CASDRGDTTNEAFF
TRBJ2-7	TRBV28	CASRPGHQTYEQYF
TRBJ1-2	TRBV29-1	CSVLPGQSWGYTF
TRBJ2-2	TRBV27	CASSLLTGGGTGELFF
TRBJ2-7	TRBV6-2/TRBV6-3	CASSNPGLSSYEQYF
TRBJ1-2	TRBV10-3	CAISEGRDDSGYTF
TRBJ1-6	TRBV30	CAIKIRRDNSPLHF
TRBJ2-7	TRBV9	CASSAGTGGNEQYF
TRBJ1-6	TRBV6-5	CASSRVQGSQSPLHF
TRBJ1-5	TRBV2	CASSEQPENFNQPQHF
TRBJ1-1	TRBV18	CASSKNPGQGTEAFF
TRBJ2-6	TRBV7-6	CASSLDGRGGAGANVLTF
TRBJ2-5	TRBV18	CASSATGGAWETQYF